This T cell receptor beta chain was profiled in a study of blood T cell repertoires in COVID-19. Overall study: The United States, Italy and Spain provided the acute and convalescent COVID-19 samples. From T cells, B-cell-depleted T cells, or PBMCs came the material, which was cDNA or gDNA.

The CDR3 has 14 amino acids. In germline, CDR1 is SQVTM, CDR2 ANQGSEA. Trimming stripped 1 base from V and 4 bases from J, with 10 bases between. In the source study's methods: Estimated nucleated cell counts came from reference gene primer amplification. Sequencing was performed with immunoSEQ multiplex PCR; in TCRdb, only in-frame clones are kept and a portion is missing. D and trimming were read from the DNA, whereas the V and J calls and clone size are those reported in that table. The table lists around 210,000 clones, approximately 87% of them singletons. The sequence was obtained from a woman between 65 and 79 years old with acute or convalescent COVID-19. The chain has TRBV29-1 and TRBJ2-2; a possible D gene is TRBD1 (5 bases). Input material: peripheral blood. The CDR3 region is CSVEGIRATGELFF. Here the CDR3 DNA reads TGCAGCGTTGAAGGTATCAGGGCCACCGGGGAGCTGTTTTTT.